This T cell receptor beta chain was recovered during a study of blood T cell repertoires in COVID-19. Turning to the study itself: The United States, Italy and Spain provided the acute and convalescent COVID-19 samples. PBMCs, B-cell-depleted T cells, or T cells provided the cDNA or gDNA that made up the material.

Recovered status applied to Cohort 3 donors who had two consecutive negative PCRs. It also applied to those with clearance or with symptom resolution. Germline V CDR1 and CDR2: SGHAT, FQNNGV. Trimming removed 2 bases from V and 0 bases from J, with 8 bases in between. There are 16 residues in the CDR3. Sequenced by immunoSEQ multiplex PCR; TCRdb stores in-frame clones only, minus some. Of over 200,000 clones in the sample, 81% are singletons; the top ten hold around a tenth. The receptor's source is a middle-aged man who had recovered from COVID-19. The sequenced material came from PBMCs or T cells enriched from blood (not recorded which). V is TRBV11-2 and J is TRBJ1-6; D gene uncertain. CDR3 loop: CASSLRSSSYNSPLHF. In nucleotides, the CDR3 is TGTGCCAGCAGCTTACGCTCGAGCTCCTATAATTCACCCCTCCACTTT.